This paragraph covers one T cell receptor beta chain sequence. The target antigen is unknown. The same CDR3 also results from other DNA sequences found in this sample. This record comes from a study of shared clonotypes between healthy human individuals. Study-wide points: A reduction in generation probabilities was seen for non-shared clonotypes relative to those shared by all four donors.

The V gene's germline CDR1 is MNHEY and CDR2 SMNVEV (reference sequence). The CDR3 covers 14 residues. The V gene end was trimmed by 6 bases and the J gene end by 3 bases; junction bases not matched to a gene: 7. Only CD45RO-negative cells positively selected for CCR7 counted as naive CD8 cells, so terminally differentiated effector memory CD45RA+ cells were excluded. DNA at about 210 ng, tens of thousands of T cell genomes, went into sorted-subset replicate PCRs. Libraries were prepared by immunoSEQ multiplex PCR; TCRdb keeps only in-frame clonotypes and omits some of them. The data contain about 2 million clones, approximately 94% of them seen just once; the ten biggest clones take up 1.2%.

The chain is built from TRBV27 and TRBJ2-7, with 8 positions matching TRBD1. The sequence derives from a man younger than 35 in good health. The sample taken for sequencing was naive CD8+ T cells sorted from blood. The CDR3 here is CASSSRTGIYEQYF. The CDR3 region has the DNA TGTGCCAGCAGCTCCAGGACAGGGATCTACGAGCAGTACTTC.